Below, 18 T cell receptor beta chains from the same sample are listed, as sequenced in a study of blood T cell repertoires in COVID-19. TCRdb's copy holds only in-frame clones and misses some; the assay was immunoSEQ multiplex PCR. This sample carries 60,000 to 85,000 clones, approximately 83% of them seen once, and the ten largest clones take less than 15%. Sequenced: peripheral blood. These receptors all come from a human donor in a cohort sampled during active COVID-19.

This CDR3 is CASSTARGYEQYF. The DNA for the CDR3 is TGTGCCAGTAGTACCGCACGGGGTTACGAGCAGTACTTC. V usage is TRBV19 and J usage is TRBJ2-7; D might be TRBD2 (5 bases). Trimming shortened V by 4 bases and J by 4 bases, and 11 bases separated the two germline ends. The length of the CDR3 is 13 residues. CDR1 and CDR2 from the germline V gene are LNHDA and SQIVND (reference sequence).

V usage is TRBV5-6 and J usage is TRBJ2-2, with 8 bases matching TRBD2. Germline V CDR1 and CDR2: SGHDT, YYEEEE. V gave up 3 bases and J gave up 4 bases; unmatched junction bases: 5. This CDR3 has 15 amino acids. The DNA of the CDR3 is TGTGCCAGCAGCTGGGAGCGGGGGATCACCGGGGAGCTGTTTTTT. This gives the protein CASSWERGITGELFF.

The chain recombines TRBV3-1 (or the pseudogene TRBV3-2) with TRBJ2-3, with 7 positions matching TRBD2. The CDR3 has 14 residues. The V segment lost 2 bases and the J segment 4 bases; nucleotides outside the gene matches: 3. Per the germline V gene, CDR1 is LGHDT and CDR2 is YNNKEL (reference sequence). The CDR3: CASSQSGRADTQYF. The CDR3 coding sequence is TGTGCCAGCAGCCAATCGGGGAGGGCAGATACGCAGTATTTT.

The rearrangement joins TRBV5-6 to TRBJ1-4; no definite D call. Germline CDR1 reads SGHDT; CDR2 reads YYEEEE. V lost 0 bases to trimming and J lost 5 bases, with 8 bases between them. The CDR3 runs 14 residues. In DNA form, the CDR3 reads TGTGCCAGCAGCTTGGGGCACCCGAATGAAAAACTGTTTTTT. Encoded protein: CASSLGHPNEKLFF. Together with reference TRBV5-6 and TRBJ1-4, the CDR3 gives the full variable domain: DAGVTQSPTHLIKTRGQQVTLRCSPKSGHDTVSWYQQALGQGPQFIFQYYEEEERQRGNFPDRFSGHQFPNYSSELNVNALLLGDSALYLCASSLGHPNEKLFFGSGTQLSVL.

The chain joins TRBV6-5 to TRBJ1-5; D might be TRBD1 (5 bases). The CDR3 is made up of 14 amino acids. Trimming cost V 8 bases and J 4 bases, with 15 bases left between them. The germline CDR1 and CDR2 sequences are MNHEY and SVGAGI. The chain's CDR3 is CASVQETQNQPQHF. CDR3 nucleotides: TGTGCCAGCGTACAGGAAACTCAAAATCAGCCCCAGCATTTT.

Remarks on this clone: This specimen includes other DNA sequences encoding the same CDR3. This sequence joins TRBV18 and TRBJ1-5, with 9 bases lining up with TRBD1. The CDR3 is 16 amino acids. The ends lost 0 bases at V and 4 bases at J; junction bases unmatched: 4. CDR1 KGHSH and CDR2 LQKENI come from the germline V gene. CDR3 sequence reads: CASSPPGTGRNQPQHF. The CDR3 nucleotides read TGTGCCAGCTCACCACCGGGGACAGGGCGGAATCAGCCCCAGCATTTT. The whole variable domain, filled in from reference TRBV18 and TRBJ1-5, reads NAGVMQNPRHLVRRRGQEARLRCSPMKGHSHVYWYRQLPEEGLKFMVYLQKENIIDESGMPKERFSAEFPKEGPSILRIQQVVRGDSAAYFCASSPPGTGRNQPQHFGDGTRLSIL.

The rearrangement links TRBV7-2 to TRBJ1-4, with a possible D match to TRBD1 (6 bases). V lost 2 bases to trimming and J lost 5 bases, with 15 bases between them. The CDR3 consists of 16 residues. Germline-derived CDR1 and CDR2 are SGHTA and FQGNSA. The CDR3 here is CASSLLTQGANEKLFF. CDR3 DNA: TGTGCCAGCAGCTTATTAACACAGGGAGCAAATGAAAAACTGTTTTTT. The variable domain in full, completed from reference TRBV7-2 and TRBJ1-4, reads GAGVSQSPSNKVTEKGKDVELRCDPISGHTALYWYRQSLGQGLEFLIYFQGNSAPDKSGLPSDRFSAERTGGSVSTLTIQRTQQEDSAVYLCASSLLTQGANEKLFFGSGTQLSVL.

This clone was counted ten times or more. The chain links TRBV9 to TRBJ2-1, with 8 bases lining up with TRBD2. Trimming at V came to 1 base and at J to 13 bases, leaving 19 bases not matched to a gene. Germline CDR1 is SGDLS and CDR2 is YYNGEE. This CDR3 comprises 17 residues. CDR3 DNA: TGTGCCAGCAGCGTAAGAGAAGCGGGGGCCCCGAGCAGTTCTCAGTTCTTC. This gives the protein CASSVREAGAPSSSQFF.

The chain has TRBV7-2 and TRBJ2-6; 8 positions match TRBD1. V gave up 5 bases and J gave up 4 bases; unmatched junction bases: 7. The CDR3 runs to 16 residues. Germline V gene sequence: CDR1 SGHTA, CDR2 FQGNSA. The CDR3: CASSVTGGSGANVLTF. CDR3 DNA sequence: TGTGCCAGCAGCGTAACAGGGGGGTCAGGGGCCAACGTCCTGACTTTC.

A few counts support this clone. V gene TRBV1 combines with J gene TRBJ1-5. TRBV1 is deemed a pseudogene. This CDR3 region has 14 residues. CDR3 sequence (DNA): TGCACCAGCAGCCTCCCTTGGTCCGGGCAGCCCCAGCATTTT. Protein: CTSSLPWSGQPQHF.

This clone was observed a few times. This sequence joins TRBV9 and TRBJ1-6, with D possibly being TRBD1 (5 bases). The CDR3 covers 14 residues. Trimming removed 3 bases at V and 10 bases at J, with 14 bases between. In germline, CDR1 is SGDLS, CDR2 YYNGEE. The CDR3 DNA reads as TGTGCCAGCAGCGCGCAGGGTTTCAACTCACCCCTCCACTTT. It yields the protein CASSAQGFNSPLHF.

The V call is TRBV7-9, the J call TRBJ2-3; no clear D gene. CDR3 length: 15 residues. V lost 0 bases, J lost 3 bases, and 10 bases lay in between. CDR1 and CDR2 (germline): SEHNR, FQNEAQ (reference sequence). The CDR3 reads CASSLAPLDTDTQYF. The CDR3 bases are TGTGCCAGCAGCTTAGCCCCCCTAGATACAGATACGCAGTATTTT.

The sample holds one count of this clone. This chain links TRBV6-6 with TRBJ2-2; unclear D gene. Deletions cut 7 bases from V and 2 bases from J, with 8 bases between. CDR3 length: 13 amino acids. Germline lookup yields CDR1 MNHNY and CDR2 SVGAGI (reference sequence). The CDR3 here is CASTRQNTGELFF. DNA of the CDR3: TGTGCCAGCACGCGGCAAAACACCGGGGAGCTGTTTTTT.

A note on this clone: This same CDR3 is encoded by further DNA sequences in the sample. The rearrangement joins TRBV7-9 to TRBJ2-5, with 9 positions matching TRBD2. The ends lost 6 bases at V and 3 bases at J; junction bases unmatched: 8. Germline V gives CDR1 SEHNR, CDR2 FQNEAQ (reference sequence). The CDR3 has 15 amino acids. In nucleotides, the CDR3 is TGTGCCAGCAGTCTACTGGCGGGGGGGAAAGAGACCCAGTACTTC. Amino acids: CASSLLAGGKETQYF.

The chain is built from TRBV9 and TRBJ1-3; D is uncertain. V was trimmed by 6 bases and J by 4 bases, leaving 11 bases between them. The CDR3 sequence is 13 residues long. Germline V lookup: CDR1 SGDLS, CDR2 YYNGEE. CDR3 DNA sequence: TGTGCCAGCATGGGTGGAGGAGGAAACACCATATATTTT. Protein sequence: CASMGGGGNTIYF.

The V gene is TRBV6-6, the J gene TRBJ2-7, with 8 bases fitting TRBD1. Germline loops: CDR1 MNHNY, CDR2 SVGAGI (reference sequence). This CDR3 is built from 16 residues. V dropped 6 bases and J dropped 1; count of bases not matched to a gene: 11. CDR3 nucleotides: TGTGCCAGCAGCCGATCAGGGGGCCTTGAGTCCTACGAGCAGTACTTC. Encoded protein: CASSRSGGLESYEQYF.

This chain joins TRBV2 and TRBJ2-2; a weak D match, TRBD1 (5 bases). V was clipped by 3 bases and J by 1 base, with 12 bases between them. This CDR3 spans 16 amino acids. Germline values: CDR1 SNHLY, CDR2 FYNNEI. CDR3 sequence reads: CASSDLGRENTGELFF. The CDR3 DNA sequence: TGTGCCAGCAGTGATCTCGGCAGGGAGAACACCGGGGAGCTGTTTTTT.

J is TRBJ2-5 and V is TRBV7-2; 7 nucleotides line up with TRBD2. The V segment lost 1 base and the J segment 5 bases; nucleotides outside the gene matches: 1. The CDR3 is 13 amino acids. Germline V gives CDR1 SGHTA, CDR2 FQGNSA. The CDR3 sequence is CASSLEAGETQYF. CDR3 DNA sequence: TGTGCCAGCAGCTTAGAAGCGGGGGAGACCCAGTACTTC.